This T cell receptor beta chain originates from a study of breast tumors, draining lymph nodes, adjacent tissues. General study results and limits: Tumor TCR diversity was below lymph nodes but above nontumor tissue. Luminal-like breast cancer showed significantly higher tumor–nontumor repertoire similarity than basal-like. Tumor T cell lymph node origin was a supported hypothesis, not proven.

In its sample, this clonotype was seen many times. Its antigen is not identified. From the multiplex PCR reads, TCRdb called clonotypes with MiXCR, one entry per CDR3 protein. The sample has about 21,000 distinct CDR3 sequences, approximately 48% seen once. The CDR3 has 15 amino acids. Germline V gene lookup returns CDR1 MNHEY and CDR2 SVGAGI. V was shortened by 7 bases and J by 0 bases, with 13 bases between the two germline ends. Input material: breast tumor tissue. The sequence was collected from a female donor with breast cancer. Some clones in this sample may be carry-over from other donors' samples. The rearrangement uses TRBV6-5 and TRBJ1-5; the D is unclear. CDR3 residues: CASKKAEYSNQPQHF. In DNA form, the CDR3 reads TGTGCCAGCAAAAAGGCAGAATATAGCAATCAGCCCCAGCATTTT.